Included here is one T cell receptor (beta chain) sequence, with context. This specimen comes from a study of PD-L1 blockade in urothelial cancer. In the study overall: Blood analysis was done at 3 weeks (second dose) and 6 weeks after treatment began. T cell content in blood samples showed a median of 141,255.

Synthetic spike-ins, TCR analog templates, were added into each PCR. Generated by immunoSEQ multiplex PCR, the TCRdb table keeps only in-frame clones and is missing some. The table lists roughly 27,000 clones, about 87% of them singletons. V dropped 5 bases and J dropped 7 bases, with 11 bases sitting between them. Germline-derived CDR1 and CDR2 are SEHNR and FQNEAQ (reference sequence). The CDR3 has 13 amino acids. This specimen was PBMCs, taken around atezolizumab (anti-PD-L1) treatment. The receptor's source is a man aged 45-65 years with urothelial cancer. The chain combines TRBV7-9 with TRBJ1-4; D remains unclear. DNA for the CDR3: TGTGCCAGCAGCCCCCGAGGCGGTGAAAAACTGTTTTTT. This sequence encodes CASSPRGGEKLFF.